These 12 T cell receptor beta chains were sequenced from one sample in a study of blood T cell repertoires in COVID-19. Data came from immunoSEQ multiplex PCR; TCRdb stores just in-frame clones and leaves some out. The profile shows some 300,000 clones, about 87% of them singletons. The specimen was peripheral blood. The receptors shown here come from a woman between 50 and 59 years old with COVID-19, enrolled during active disease.

The rearrangement joins TRBV30 to TRBJ1-6; 8 bases agree with TRBD1. V shed 1 base and J 8 bases; nucleotides not matched to a gene: 1. Germline CDR1 reads GTSNPN; CDR2 reads SVGIG (reference sequence). CDR3 length equals 13 residues. The DNA for the CDR3 is TGTGCCTGGAGTGACAGGGGGTATTCACCCCTCCACTTT. This codes for CAWSDRGYSPLHF.

The V call is TRBV5-4, the J call TRBJ2-7; 11 nucleotides align to TRBD2. Germline V lookup: CDR1 SGHNT, CDR2 YYREEE (reference sequence). This CDR3 region has 17 residues. J gave up 2 bases and V 1 base, and 8 bases lay outside the gene matches. The CDR3 DNA sequence: TGTGCCAGCAGCTTGCTGTGGACTAGCGGGCCCGCCTACGAGCAGTACTTC. This translates into CASSLLWTSGPAYEQYF.

In regard to this clone: The sample carries other DNA sequences with the same CDR3. The V gene is TRBV29-1, the J gene TRBJ2-6; TRBD1 might be the D (6 bases). Trimming removed 7 bases from V and 2 bases from J, with 9 bases in between. Germline V gene data show CDR1 as SQVTM and CDR2 as ANQGSEA. CDR3 length: 13 residues. In DNA, the CDR3 is TGCAGCGCCAGGGGAACTGGGGCCAACGTCCTGACTTTC. It is translated as CSARGTGANVLTF.

The chain recombines TRBV3-1 (or the pseudogene TRBV3-2) with TRBJ2-7, with TRBD2 matching 8 bases. The CDR3 spans 13 residues. Germline assignment: CDR1 LGHDT and CDR2 YNNKEL (reference sequence). V shed 5 bases and J 6 bases; nucleotides not matched to a gene: 6. The CDR3 DNA is TGTGCCAGCAGCTTCGGGAGGGCCTCCGAGCAGTACTTC. This sequence encodes CASSFGRASEQYF.

The chain combines TRBV5-1 with TRBJ2-7, with TRBD1 identical over 8 bases. The ends lost 0 bases at V and 0 bases at J; junction bases unmatched: 2. This CDR3 is 15 amino acids long. Germline V gives CDR1 SGHRS, CDR2 YFSETQ. As DNA, the CDR3 is TGCGCCAGCAGCTTGGGACAGGGGAGCTCCTACGAGCAGTACTTC. Translating it yields CASSLGQGSSYEQYF. Using reference TRBV5-1 and TRBJ2-7 for the parts outside the CDR3, the full variable domain is KAGVTQTPRYLIKTRGQQVTLSCSPISGHRSVSWYQQTPGQGLQFLFEYFSETQRNKGNFPGRFSGRQFSNSRSEMNVSTLELGDSALYLCASSLGQGSSYEQYFGPGTRLTVT.

The V and J genes are TRBV30 and TRBJ1-2; 10 bases align to TRBD1. CDR1 and CDR2 (germline): GTSNPN, SVGIG (reference sequence). This CDR3 spans 16 amino acids. Trimming cost V 3 bases and J 5 bases; bases outside gene matches: 12. DNA of the CDR3: TGTGCCTGGAGCCCGATGGGGACAGGGGATTCTTATGGCTACACCTTC. Amino acid sequence: CAWSPMGTGDSYGYTF.

This chain uses TRBV30 with TRBJ1-1, with 8 bases identical to TRBD1. The CDR3 covers 11 residues. V lost 3 bases and J lost 10; bases outside the gene matches: 4. Germline assignment: CDR1 GTSNPN and CDR2 SVGIG (reference sequence). The CDR3 DNA reads TGTGCCTGGAGCTCCGGGACAGGAGCTTTCTTT. Its translation: CAWSSGTGAFF.

The rearrangement uses TRBV24-1 and TRBJ1-2, with TRBD1 matching over 10 bases. V lost 9 bases and J lost 2; bases outside the gene matches: 5. CDR3 size: 14 residues. Germline CDR1 KGHDR, CDR2 SFDVKD. The CDR3 protein is CATHPGQGNYGYTF. CDR3 DNA sequence: TGTGCCACCCACCCGGGACAGGGGAACTATGGCTACACCTTC.

The gene calls are TRBV21-1 and TRBJ2-1; TRBD1 was called by the table and not checked on the DNA. TRBV21-1 is classified as a pseudogene. This CDR3 contains 15 residues. The CDR3 DNA is TGTGCCAGCAGCATGCGGACAGGGGATTACAATGAGCAGTTCTTC. Protein: CASSMRTGDYNEQFF.

The chain links TRBV9 to TRBJ1-6, with D possibly matching TRBD1 (5 bases). The CDR3 is 13 residues long. Looked up from germline, CDR1 is SGDLS and CDR2 is YYNGEE. V lost 6 bases and J 4 bases, leaving 8 bases between the germline ends. The CDR3 DNA is TGTGCCAGCACTAGGGGATATAATTCACCCCTCCACTTT. Amino acids: CASTRGYNSPLHF.

A single count supports this clone. The chain combines TRBV4-2 with TRBJ1-6; D is unresolved. The V gene's germline CDR1 is LGHNA and CDR2 YNFKEQ. There are 14 residues in the CDR3. With 4 bases removed from V and 8 bases from J, the gap between germline ends came to 12 bases. This chain's CDR3 is CASSPPTTYSPLHF. CDR3 nucleotide sequence: TGTGCCAGCAGCCCCCCAACAACCTATTCACCCCTCCACTTT.

The chain combines TRBV7-9 with TRBJ1-2, with TRBD1 matching 12 bases. The CDR3 spans 17 residues. Germline lookup yields CDR1 SEHNR and CDR2 FQNEAQ (reference sequence). With V trimmed by 10 bases and J by 3 bases, 15 bases remained unmatched. The CDR3 region has the DNA TGTGCCAACTCAGCCGTGGGACAGGGGGCCGGGGACTATGGCTACACCTTC. Protein sequence: CANSAVGQGAGDYGYTF.